These T cell receptor beta chains were read from a single sample in a study of PD-L1 blockade in urothelial cancer. Only in-frame clones appear in the TCRdb table, and some are missing; sequencing was by immunoSEQ multiplex PCR. The sample consists of some 79,000 clones, roughly 80% of them appearing once. Sample: PBMCs, taken around atezolizumab (anti-PD-L1) treatment. These receptors all stem from a man in his 70s with urothelial cancer. CDR3s include the opening cysteine and the closing phenylalanine or tryptophan. Each record gives: D gene, J gene, V gene, clone size, CDR3 protein, CDR3 DNA. A D gene is named only where the DNA matches it firmly. Rows may omit the clone size; those that give it use once, few, many or a size class.

. TRBJ1-6 TRBV6-1 few CAGRDPNSPLHF TGTGCCGGGCGGGACCCTAATTCACCCCTCCACTTT
. TRBJ2-7 TRBV7-9 . CASSPYRSPPNEQYF TGTGCCAGCAGCCCCTACCGGTCTCCACCCAACGAGCAGTACTTC
TRBD2 TRBJ2-2 TRBV27 . CASSSTHSGGQSGELFF TGTGCCAGCAGTTCCACCCACTCGGGGGGTCAATCCGGGGAGCTGTTTTTT
TRBD1 TRBJ1-2 TRBV10-3 . CASKATGGDYGYTF TGTGCCAGCAAAGCGACAGGGGGTGACTATGGCTACACCTTC
TRBD1 TRBJ2-7 TRBV5-6 . CASSVGGQGEQYF TGTGCCAGCAGCGTTGGGGGACAGGGAGAGCAGTACTTC
. TRBJ2-5 TRBV5-1 . CASKKQDGKETQYF TGCGCCAGTAAAAAACAGGACGGAAAAGAGACCCAGTACTTC
. TRBJ1-3 TRBV10-3 . CAIRDPGDTIYF TGTGCCATCCGGGACCCAGGGGACACCATATATTTT
. TRBJ2-2 TRBV7-2 . CASSDGGEIGELFF TGTGCCAGCAGCGACGGCGGGGAGATCGGGGAGCTGTTTTTT
. TRBJ2-5 TRBV10-3 . CAISVSGETQYF TGTGCCATCAGTGTCTCCGGGGAGACCCAGTACTTC
TRBD2 TRBJ2-3 TRBV2 . CASSDRLAGDFTDTQYF TGTGCCAGCAGTGACCGGCTAGCGGGGGATTTCACAGATACGCAGTATTTT
TRBD2 TRBJ2-5 TRBV2 . CASIPTSSRRETQYF TGTGCCAGCATTCCGACTAGCTCCCGCCGAGAGACCCAGTACTTC
TRBD1 TRBJ1-2 TRBV10-3 . CAISEATGNYGYTF TGTGCCATCAGTGAAGCGACAGGGAACTATGGCTACACCTTC
TRBD1 TRBJ2-5 TRBV6-6 . CASTLTGTGRETQYF TGTGCCAGCACTTTGACAGGGACGGGACGGGAGACCCAGTACTTC
. TRBJ1-2 TRBV4-1 . CASSVQSNYGYTF TGCGCCAGCAGCGTTCAATCTAACTATGGCTACACCTTC
TRBD1 TRBJ1-2 TRBV29-1 . CSVKSSGQGAVYGYTF TGCAGCGTTAAATCTTCTGGACAGGGGGCCGTCTATGGCTACACCTTC
. TRBJ2-5 TRBV19 . CASSIGVGASETQYF TGTGCCAGTAGTATCGGAGTTGGGGCCAGTGAGACCCAGTACTTC
. TRBJ1-6 TRBV5-6 . CASFGGEIGNSPLHF TGTGCCAGCTTTGGCGGGGAGATCGGTAATTCACCCCTCCACTTT
TRBD1 TRBJ1-4 TRBV2 . CASSLDRGGLFF TGTGCCAGCAGCTTGGACAGGGGAGGGCTGTTTTTT
TRBD2 TRBJ2-5 TRBV6-5 . CASSRSGRDPETQYF TGTGCCAGCAGTCGTAGCGGGAGGGACCCAGAGACCCAGTACTTC
TRBD2 TRBJ2-3 TRBV29-1 . CSVDGTSDTDTQYF TGCAGCGTTGACGGGACTAGCGACACAGATACGCAGTATTTT
. TRBJ1-5 TRBV19 . CASTNGVGRLNQPQHF TGTGCCAGTACTAATGGGGTGGGGCGGTTGAATCAGCCCCAGCATTTT
. TRBJ1-2 TRBV11-2 . CASSLVVSEYGYTF TGTGCCAGCAGCTTAGTAGTCTCGGAGTATGGCTACACCTTC
. TRBJ1-1 TRBV7-8 . CASSLSPGASDTEAFF TGTGCCAGCAGCTTAAGTCCAGGGGCGTCGGACACTGAAGCTTTCTTT
. TRBJ2-7 TRBV15 . CATSRESGVTYEQYF TGTGCCACCAGCAGAGAATCGGGGGTCACCTACGAGCAGTACTTC
TRBD2 TRBJ2-7 TRBV6-5 . CASSGQGAGDFEQYF TGTGCCAGCAGTGGGCAAGGGGCGGGAGATTTCGAGCAGTACTTC
. TRBJ1-1 TRBV5-6 . CASSFRGTEAFF TGTGCCAGCAGCTTTAGGGGCACTGAAGCTTTCTTT
. TRBJ1-1 TRBV5-6 . CASSFAANTEAFF TGTGCCAGCAGCTTCGCGGCCAACACTGAAGCTTTCTTT
. TRBJ1-1 TRBV19 . CASSIQGYTEAFF TGTGCCAGTAGTATCCAGGGCTATACTGAAGCTTTCTTT
TRBD1 TRBJ1-2 TRBV19 . CASSIPGGRGYTF TGTGCCAGTAGTATCCCAGGGGGAAGAGGCTACACCTTC
. TRBJ2-7 TRBV2 . CASSSPSGFTEQYF TGTGCCAGCAGTTCACCTTCGGGGTTTACCGAGCAGTACTTC
. TRBJ1-3 TRBV5-1 . CASSVDSGNTIYF TGCGCCAGCAGCGTGGACAGTGGAAACACCATATATTTT
. TRBJ1-2 TRBV4-2 . CASSPPGHSYGYTF TGTGCCAGCAGCCCTCCGGGACATTCTTATGGCTACACCTTC
. TRBJ1-2 TRBV29-1 . CSVGGGANYGYTF TGCAGCGTTGGAGGGGGAGCTAACTATGGCTACACCTTC
. TRBJ2-2 TRBV7-3 . CASSLNSDTGELFF TGTGCCAGCAGCTTAAATTCGGACACCGGGGAGCTGTTTTTT
TRBD1 TRBJ2-7 TRBV11-2 . CASSSRGSSYEQYF TGTGCCAGCAGCTCCAGGGGGAGCTCCTACGAGCAGTACTTC
. TRBJ2-2 TRBV5-1 . CASSLLRGLSTGELFF TGCGCCAGCAGCTTGTTACGGGGTTTGAGCACCGGGGAGCTGTTTTTT
. TRBJ2-3 TRBV7-3 . CASSFSRAEGTQYF TGTGCCAGCAGCTTCTCTCGGGCGGAGGGTACGCAGTATTTT
. TRBJ2-1 TRBV5-6 . CASSRQAGAHSYNEQFF TGTGCCAGCAGCCGCCAGGCGGGGGCCCACTCCTACAATGAGCAGTTCTTC
TRBD2 TRBJ2-2 TRBV11-2 . CASSLLAGPNTGELFF TGTGCCAGCAGCCTTTTAGCGGGACCGAACACCGGGGAGCTGTTTTTT
TRBD2 TRBJ2-7 TRBV27 . CASSLGLAVHYEQYF TGTGCCAGCAGTTTGGGACTAGCGGTACACTACGAGCAGTACTTC